This T cell receptor beta chain originates from a study of spatial heterogeneity in lung cancer. Time point given: sample taken at primary tumor resection. TCRdb reprocessed the 5' RACE reads with MiXCR, giving one entry per CDR3 protein. The table lists around 92,000 distinct CDR3 sequences, over 9.5% of them singletons, with about 38% in the top ten. CDR3 length equals 16 residues. The V segment lost 0 bases and the J segment 3 bases; nucleotides outside the gene matches: 4. CDR1 and CDR2 (germline): SGHDT, YYEEEE. Sequenced here: PBMCs, sampled at surgery. The rearrangement uses TRBV5-6 and TRBJ2-2; 8 nucleotides agree with TRBD1. The clonotype was recovered from a male donor with early-stage non-small cell lung cancer. The DNA of the CDR3 is TGTGCCAGCAGCTTGGGGACAGGGACCGACACCGGGGAGCTGTTTTTT. This gives the protein CASSLGTGTDTGELFF.